The 26 T cell receptor beta chains below come from one sample, sequenced in a study of T-cell reconstitution after alpha-beta-depleted transplantation in children. Unique molecular identifiers tagged the TCRbeta library. TCRdb re-derived calls from the PCR reads in MiXCR, one entry per CDR3 protein. The sample has about 610,000 distinct CDR3 sequences, about 10% seen once. The sample was PBMCs from the stem cell graft donor, taken from the stem cell graft. The receptor source for this set is a human donor who donated a stem cell graft to a child with acute myeloid leukemia.

This chain links TRBV21-1 with TRBJ2-7; the table's D call, TRBD1, has no DNA check behind it. TRBV21-1 is a pseudogene segment. This CDR3 has 15 amino acids. CDR3 in amino acids: CASSKSPGTIGEQYF. The CDR3 region has the DNA TGTGCCAGCAGCAAATCTCCCGGGACAATCGGCGAGCAGTACTTC.

This clonotype has just a few counts. The chain carries TRBV27 and TRBJ1-1; no firm D call. Germline CDR1 and CDR2: MNHEY and SMNVEV (reference sequence). This CDR3 comprises 12 residues. Trimming shortened V by 6 bases and J by 11 bases, and 16 bases separated the two germline ends. The CDR3 is CASRRAHEMAFF. The CDR3 region has the DNA TGTGCCAGCAGGAGGGCCCATGAGATGGCTTTCTTT.

This clonotype turned up a few times. The chain links TRBV6-2 or TRBV6-3 to TRBJ2-7; 9 nucleotides agree with TRBD2. Unmatched junction bases numbered 7, after V lost 7 bases and J lost 3 bases. Per the germline V gene, CDR1 is MNHEY and CDR2 is SVGEGT. The CDR3 is 14 residues long. CDR3 residues: CASTSGLAVYEQYF. DNA for the CDR3: TGTGCCAGCACTTCGGGACTAGCAGTCTACGAGCAGTACTTC.

This clonotype was counted only a few times. As DNA, the CDR3 is TGTGCCAGCAGCTCTCAGGGGACAGGGAACACTGAAGCTTTCTTT. Its translation: CASSSQGTGNTEAFF. The chain joins TRBV7-3 to TRBJ1-1; 8 bases fit TRBD1. The V gene end was trimmed by 4 bases and the J gene end by 1 base; junction bases not matched to a gene: 5. Germline V gene sequence: CDR1 SGHTA, CDR2 FQGTGA. The CDR3 totals 15 residues.

Only a few counts were recorded for this clonotype. This sequence joins TRBV20-1 and TRBJ2-7; D is perhaps TRBD2 (7 bases). The V end lost 1 base, the J end lost 3 bases, and 13 bases lay between the germline ends. The length of the CDR3 is 14 residues. The germline CDR1 and CDR2 sequences are DFQATT and SNEGSKA (reference sequence). CDR3 sequence: CSARGGGYFYEQYF. The CDR3 nucleotides are TGCAGTGCTAGAGGGGGGGGCTACTTCTACGAGCAGTACTTC.

This chain uses TRBV29-1 with TRBJ1-2, with TRBD1 matching over 7 bases. The ends lost 8 bases at V and 2 bases at J; junction bases unmatched: 5. The V gene's germline CDR1 is SQVTM and CDR2 ANQGSEA. The CDR3 is 12 residues long. The CDR3 region is CSMLQGNYGYTF. The CDR3 DNA reads TGCAGCATGCTACAGGGGAACTATGGCTACACCTTC. The full variable domain, its missing parts supplied by reference TRBV29-1 and TRBJ1-2, is SAVISQKPSRDICQRGTSLTIQCQVDSQVTMMFWYRQQPGQSLTLIATANQGSEATYESGFVIDKFPISRPNLTFSTLTVSNMSPEDSSIYLCSMLQGNYGYTFGSGTRLTVV.

This clonotype has at least ten counts. The chain employs TRBV6-2 or TRBV6-3 and TRBJ2-1; 8 bases fit TRBD2. Germline V gene data show CDR1 as MNHEY and CDR2 as SVGEGT. The length of the CDR3 is 17 residues. Trimming removed 3 bases from V and 7 bases from J; junction bases left unmatched: 14. The DNA of the CDR3 is TGTGCCAGCAGTTATGGAGCGGGAGCTTCTCGCTCAAATGAGCAGTTCTTC. It encodes CASSYGAGASRSNEQFF.

This clonotype has at least ten counts. This rearrangement joins TRBV6-1 to TRBJ1-1; no definite D call. The CDR3 contains 14 residues. Germline V CDR1 and CDR2: MNHNS, SASEGT. Trimming left V 4 bases short and J 7 bases short, with 16 bases between. CDR3 residues: CASSAVLEVNEAFF. In DNA, the CDR3 is TGTGCCAGCAGTGCTGTCCTGGAGGTCAATGAAGCTTTCTTT.

V and J are TRBV20-1 and TRBJ2-1; 10 positions match TRBD2. Unmatched junction bases numbered 6, after V lost 0 bases and J lost 1 base. Looked up from germline, CDR1 is DFQATT and CDR2 is SNEGSKA (reference sequence). The CDR3 spans 17 residues. CDR3 DNA: TGCAGTGCTAGAGATAGGTCTAGCGGGAGTTCCTACAATGAGCAGTTCTTC. It is translated as CSARDRSSGSSYNEQFF.

This clonotype was picked up a small number of times. The gene calls are TRBV12-3 or TRBV12-4 and TRBJ1-1; the match to TRBD1 covers 7 bases. J was trimmed by 5 bases and V by 7 bases; bases with no gene match: 7. The CDR3 covers 13 residues. The CDR3 loop reads CASTDRVTTEAFF. The CDR3 DNA follows: TGTGCCAGCACCGACAGGGTGACGACTGAAGCTTTCTTT.

Only a few counts were recorded for this clonotype. The CDR3 bases are TGTGCCAGCATGAGGGACAGTGGCAATCAGCCCCAGCATTTT. Translation gives CASMRDSGNQPQHF. The rearrangement joins TRBV2 to TRBJ1-5, with TRBD1 matching 7 bases. The V segment lost 7 bases and the J segment 2 bases; nucleotides outside the gene matches: 5. The CDR3 totals 14 residues. CDR1 SNHLY and CDR2 FYNNEI come from the germline V gene.

This clonotype was recorded at least ten times. The V and J genes are TRBV7-3 and TRBJ2-1, with no clear D. This CDR3 has 13 residues. The V end lost 3 bases, the J end lost 6 bases, and 9 bases lay between the germline ends. Germline values: CDR1 SGHTA, CDR2 FQGTGA. The CDR3 nucleotides read TGTGCCAGCAGCTTCGGCGGTGGCAATGAGCAGTTCTTC. Translated: CASSFGGGNEQFF.

This rearrangement joins TRBV20-1 to TRBJ1-1; the D is unclear. This CDR3 is built from 16 residues. CDR1 is DFQATT and CDR2 is SNEGSKA in the germline V gene (reference sequence). The V end was cut by 6 bases, the J end by 0 bases, with 20 bases between. The CDR3 is CSAPSRPSFMNTEAFF. CDR3 DNA sequence: TGCAGTGCCCCTTCCCGGCCCTCTTTCATGAACACTGAAGCTTTCTTT.

This clonotype was seen ten or more times. This rearrangement joins TRBV12-3 or TRBV12-4 to TRBJ1-5, with 7 bases matching TRBD1. The CDR3 is 14 residues long. J was trimmed by 7 bases and V by 5 bases; bases with no gene match: 8. The CDR3 region is CASSPRQGRQPQHF. The CDR3 region has the DNA TGTGCCAGCAGTCCCCGACAGGGTAGGCAGCCCCAGCATTTT.

DNA of the CDR3: TGTGCCAGCAGCCCCCAGGGCAGTCTTAACACCGGGGAGCTGTTTTTT. This gives the protein CASSPQGSLNTGELFF. This chain joins TRBV7-3 and TRBJ2-2, with D tentatively TRBD1 (5 bases). This CDR3 region has 16 residues. The V end was cut by 5 bases, the J end by 2 bases, with 15 bases between. Per the germline V gene, CDR1 is SGHTA and CDR2 is FQGTGA. Complete variable domain (other parts from reference TRBV7-3 and TRBJ2-2): GAGVSQTPSNKVTEKGKYVELRCDPISGHTALYWYRQSLGQGPEFLIYFQGTGAADDSGLPNDRFFAVRPEGSVSTLKIQRTERGDSAVYLCASSPQGSLNTGELFFGEGSRLTVL.

This clonotype occurred a few times. This chain links TRBV15 with TRBJ1-1, with no clear D. Germline values: CDR1 LNHNV, CDR2 YYDKDF (reference sequence). The V gene lost 3 bases and the J gene lost 3 bases, with 14 bases spanning the gap. The CDR3 has 15 amino acids. CDR3 sequence reads: CATSREPGSHTEAFF. CDR3 sequence (DNA): TGTGCCACCAGCAGGGAGCCAGGATCGCACACTGAAGCTTTCTTT.

The chain has TRBV20-1 and TRBJ2-7, with TRBD1 matching 7 bases. In germline, CDR1 is DFQATT, CDR2 SNEGSKA (reference sequence). The CDR3 sequence is 14 residues long. The J segment lost 3 bases and the V segment lost 3 bases, leaving 8 bases of the junction unmatched. The CDR3 region is CSASGTGQFYEQYF. The CDR3 DNA reads as TGCAGTGCTAGCGGTACGGGACAGTTCTACGAGCAGTACTTC.

In this sample, this clonotype turned up many times. This chain joins TRBV5-1 and TRBJ2-1; D not certain. CDR1 SGHRS and CDR2 YFSETQ come from the germline V gene. This CDR3 region has 11 residues. V lost 1 base, J lost 13 bases, and 9 bases lay in between. The CDR3 protein is CASSLMGAQFF. CDR3 sequence (DNA): TGCGCCAGCAGCTTGATGGGTGCACAGTTCTTC.

This clonotype occurred many times. The genes are TRBV21-1 and TRBJ2-2; TRBD1 was called by the table and not checked on the DNA. TRBV21-1 is listed as a pseudogene. The CDR3 is 16 residues long. The CDR3 protein is CASSPPDRNYTGELFF. CDR3 DNA: TGTGCCAGCAGCCCCCCGGACAGGAACTACACCGGGGAGCTGTTTTTT.

This clonotype has a count of ten or more. The J gene is TRBJ2-2, the V gene TRBV10-3, with 14 bases fitting TRBD2. This CDR3 contains 18 residues. CDR1 is ENHRY, CDR2 SYGVKD, per germline. Trimming cost V 7 bases and J 6 bases; bases outside gene matches: 13. The CDR3, as DNA: TGTGCCATCAAGACCGGGACTAGCGGGAGTTACTCCCCCGGGGAGCTGTTTTTT. Protein product: CAIKTGTSGSYSPGELFF.

This clonotype was observed a handful of times. CDR3 residues: CSALGYGHEQYF. As DNA, the CDR3 is TGCAGTGCCCTGGGCTATGGGCACGAGCAGTACTTC. The chain employs TRBV20-1 and TRBJ2-7; D is unresolved. Germline V lookup: CDR1 DFQATT, CDR2 SNEGSKA (reference sequence). This CDR3 region has 12 residues. The V gene lost 6 bases and the J gene lost 5 bases, with 14 bases spanning the gap.

Points on this clonotype: The junction departs from germline at one end; a sequencing error may be responsible. The genes are TRBV10-3 and TRBJ2-1, with 8 bases that match TRBD1. This CDR3 has 15 amino acids. Germline V gene lookup returns CDR1 ENHRY and CDR2 SYGVKD. The CDR3 DNA follows: TGTGACATCAGGAACGACAGGGGTGCCCACAATGAGCAGTTCTTC. Protein sequence: CDIRNDRGAHNEQFF.

CDR3 in amino acids: CASSRGSGTTDTQYF. Here the CDR3 DNA reads TGTGCCAGCTCAAGGGGAAGCGGGACTACAGATACGCAGTATTTT. This sequence joins TRBV18 and TRBJ2-3, with 7 bases that match TRBD2. The CDR3 is 15 amino acids. The germline V gene encodes CDR1 KGHSH and CDR2 LQKENI. V was clipped by 5 bases and J by 3 bases; unmatched bases: 8.

This clonotype occurred many times. This chain links TRBV29-1 with TRBJ2-1; a weak D match, TRBD2 (6 bases). The germline V gene has CDR1 SQVTM and CDR2 ANQGSEA. This CDR3 spans 15 amino acids. Trimming removed 6 bases at V and 3 bases at J, with 18 bases between. The CDR3 region has the DNA TGCAGCGTCAGAATTAGGGGACTTGGCTACAATGAGCAGTTCTTC. It codes for CSVRIRGLGYNEQFF.

The chain couples TRBV7-9 to TRBJ2-3; D is perhaps TRBD2 (5 bases). V lost 8 bases to trimming and J lost 1 base, with 16 bases between them. Germline CDR1 and CDR2: SEHNR and FQNEAQ (reference sequence). The CDR3 is 15 residues long. CDR3 coding DNA: TGTGCCAGCCTCAACCCCGGGGTGGGCACAGATACGCAGTATTTT. Translated: CASLNPGVGTDTQYF.

This clonotype turned up a few times. The rearrangement links TRBV4-1 to TRBJ2-1; maybe TRBD2 (5 bases). This CDR3 is built from 17 residues. Germline CDR1 is MGHRA and CDR2 is YSYEKL. The ends were cut back, 0 bases at V and 0 bases at J, with 12 bases in the middle. The CDR3 here is CASSQESGMSSYNEQFF. The CDR3 DNA reads TGCGCCAGCAGCCAAGAGTCGGGGATGAGCTCCTACAATGAGCAGTTCTTC.